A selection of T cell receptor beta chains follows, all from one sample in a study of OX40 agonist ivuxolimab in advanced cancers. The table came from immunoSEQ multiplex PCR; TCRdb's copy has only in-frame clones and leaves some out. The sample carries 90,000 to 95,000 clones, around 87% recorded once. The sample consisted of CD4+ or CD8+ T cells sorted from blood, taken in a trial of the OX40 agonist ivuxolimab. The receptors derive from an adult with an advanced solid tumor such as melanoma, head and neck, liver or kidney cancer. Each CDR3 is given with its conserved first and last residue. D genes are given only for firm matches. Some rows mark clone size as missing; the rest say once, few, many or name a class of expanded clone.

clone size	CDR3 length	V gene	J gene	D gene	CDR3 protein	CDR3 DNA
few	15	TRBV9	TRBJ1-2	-	CASGRDGLVDYGYTF	TGTGCCAGCGGAAGAGACGGATTAGTAGACTATGGCTACACCTTC
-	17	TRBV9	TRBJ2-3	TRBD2	CASSEAGTSGPTDTQYF	TGTGCCAGCAGCGAGGCCGGGACTAGCGGCCCCACAGATACGCAGTATTTT
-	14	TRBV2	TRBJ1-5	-	CASSEDSSNQPQHF	TGTGCCAGCAGTGAGGACTCCAGCAATCAGCCCCAGCATTTT
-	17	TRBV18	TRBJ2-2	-	CASSPASARSYTGELFF	TGTGCCAGCTCCCCAGCCTCAGCCCGGTCGTACACCGGGGAGCTGTTTTTT
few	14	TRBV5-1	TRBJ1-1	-	CASSLEEMNTEAFF	TGCGCCAGCAGCTTAGAGGAAATGAACACTGAAGCTTTCTTT
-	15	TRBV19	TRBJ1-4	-	CASSIRRNTNEKLFF	TGTGCCAGTAGTATCCGTCGGAATACTAATGAAAAACTGTTTTTT
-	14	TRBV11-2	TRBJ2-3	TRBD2	CASSLRGTTDTQYF	TGTGCCAGCAGCTTGCGGGGGACCACAGATACGCAGTATTTT
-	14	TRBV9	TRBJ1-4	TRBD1	CASSGGQGGEKLFF	TGTGCCAGCAGCGGGGGACAGGGCGGGGAAAAACTGTTTTTT
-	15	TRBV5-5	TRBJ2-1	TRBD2	CASSPLAGIYNEQFF	TGTGCCAGCAGCCCACTAGCGGGGATATACAATGAGCAGTTCTTC
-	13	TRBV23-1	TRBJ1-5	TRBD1	CASRGQAGRPQHF	TGCGCCAGCAGGGGACAGGCAGGCCGGCCCCAGCATTTT
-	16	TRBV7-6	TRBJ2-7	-	CASSLGSSRNSYEQYF	TGTGCCAGCAGCTTAGGTAGCTCAAGGAATTCCTACGAGCAGTACTTC
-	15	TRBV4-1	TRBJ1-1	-	CASSQVNRRNTEAFF	TGCGCCAGCAGCCAAGTAAACAGACGGAACACTGAAGCTTTCTTT
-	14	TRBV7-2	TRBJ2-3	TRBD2	CASTPSGRGDTQYF	TGTGCCAGCACCCCTAGCGGGAGGGGAGATACGCAGTATTTT
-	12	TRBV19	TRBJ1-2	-	CASSLSDYGYTF	TGTGCCAGTAGTCTCTCCGACTATGGCTACACCTTC
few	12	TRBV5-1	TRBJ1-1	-	CASRSQNTEAFF	TGCGCCAGCAGATCACAGAACACTGAAGCTTTCTTT
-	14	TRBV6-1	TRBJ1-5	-	CASSEQGGDQPQHF	TGTGCCAGCAGTGAACAGGGTGGTGATCAGCCCCAGCATTTT
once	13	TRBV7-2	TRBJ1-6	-	CASSLAGASPLHF	TGTGCCAGCAGCTTAGCCGGAGCCTCACCCCTCCACTTT
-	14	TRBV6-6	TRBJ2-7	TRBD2	CASTGLAGVYEQYF	TGTGCCAGCACCGGACTAGCGGGAGTATACGAGCAGTACTTC
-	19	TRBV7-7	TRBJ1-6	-	CASSNPVVIDSSYNSPLHF	TGTGCCAGCAGCAACCCTGTAGTAATCGATAGCTCCTATAATTCACCCCTCCACTTT
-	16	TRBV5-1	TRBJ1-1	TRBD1	CASSLRTGRGNTEAFF	TGCGCCAGCAGCTTACGGACAGGGAGAGGAAACACTGAAGCTTTCTTT
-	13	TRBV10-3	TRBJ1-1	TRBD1	CAIGGQRNTEAFF	TGTGCCATCGGGGGACAGCGGAACACTGAAGCTTTCTTT
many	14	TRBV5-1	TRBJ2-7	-	CASSLDGKGYEQYF	TGCGCCAGCAGCCTGGACGGTAAGGGCTACGAGCAGTACTTC
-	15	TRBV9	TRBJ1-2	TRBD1	CASSGGQGDRYGYTF	TGTGCCAGCAGCGGCGGACAGGGGGACCGCTATGGCTACACCTTC
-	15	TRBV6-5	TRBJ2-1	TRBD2	CASSYDQREFDEQFF	TGTGCCAGCAGTTACGACCAGCGGGAGTTCGATGAGCAGTTCTTC
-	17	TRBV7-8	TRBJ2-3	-	CASSLVRSGPGTDTQYF	TGTGCCAGCAGCTTAGTCCGATCAGGGCCAGGGACAGATACGCAGTATTTT
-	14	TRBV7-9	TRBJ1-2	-	CASSPGATNYGYTF	TGTGCCAGCAGCCCCGGGGCTACTAACTATGGCTACACCTTC